This T cell receptor (beta chain) was captured by sequencing in a study of cytomegalovirus exposure and HLA in healthy donors. Whole-study findings and limits: A later analysis linked fewer than 20,000 TCR beta sequences to HLA alleles at 0.05 false discovery rate.

For this clone: What it recognizes is unknown.

The CDR3 is made up of 14 amino acids. The germline V gene has CDR1 MNHEY and CDR2 SMNVEV (reference sequence). Trimming left V 7 bases short and J 6 bases short, with 19 bases between. The PCR used 60 Vbeta and 13 Jbeta primers. Profiling relied on immunoSEQ multiplex PCR, and the TCRdb table lists in-frame clones only, not all of them. The sample holds around 110,000 clones, approximately 79% seen once. The clonotype was recovered from a man in his late teens or twenties in good health and CMV-seronegative. The sample taken for sequencing was PBMCs. The chain combines TRBV27 with TRBJ2-7; D might be TRBD1 (5 bases). The CDR3: CASTDPGQGTEQYF. The CDR3 region has the DNA TGTGCCAGCACCGACCCCGGGCAGGGAACCGAGCAGTACTTC.